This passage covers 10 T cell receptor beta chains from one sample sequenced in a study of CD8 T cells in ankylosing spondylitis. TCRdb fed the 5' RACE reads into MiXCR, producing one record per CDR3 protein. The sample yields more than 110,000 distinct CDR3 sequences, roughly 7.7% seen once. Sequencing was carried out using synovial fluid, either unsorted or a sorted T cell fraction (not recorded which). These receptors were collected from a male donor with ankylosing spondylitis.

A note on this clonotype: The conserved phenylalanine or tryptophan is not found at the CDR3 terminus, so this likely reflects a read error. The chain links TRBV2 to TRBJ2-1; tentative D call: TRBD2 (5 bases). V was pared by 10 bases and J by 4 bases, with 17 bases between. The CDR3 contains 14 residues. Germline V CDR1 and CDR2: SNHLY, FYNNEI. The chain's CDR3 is CATHWTEQYNEQFL. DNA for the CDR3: TGTGCCACGCACTGGACTGAGCAATACAATGAGCAGTTCCTC.

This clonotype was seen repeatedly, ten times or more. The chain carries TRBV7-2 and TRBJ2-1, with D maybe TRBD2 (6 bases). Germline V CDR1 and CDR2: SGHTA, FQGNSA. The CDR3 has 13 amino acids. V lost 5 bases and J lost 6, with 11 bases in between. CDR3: CASSLRRGNEQFF. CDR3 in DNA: TGTGCCAGCAGCCTGAGGAGGGGCAATGAGCAGTTCTTC.

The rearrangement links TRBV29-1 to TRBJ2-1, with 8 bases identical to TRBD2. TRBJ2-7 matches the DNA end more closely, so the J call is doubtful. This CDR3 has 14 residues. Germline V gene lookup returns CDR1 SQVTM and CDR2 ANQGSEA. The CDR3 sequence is CSVDQAGVGNEQYF. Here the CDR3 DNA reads TGCAGCGTTGACCAAGCGGGAGTAGGCAATGAGCAGTACTTC.

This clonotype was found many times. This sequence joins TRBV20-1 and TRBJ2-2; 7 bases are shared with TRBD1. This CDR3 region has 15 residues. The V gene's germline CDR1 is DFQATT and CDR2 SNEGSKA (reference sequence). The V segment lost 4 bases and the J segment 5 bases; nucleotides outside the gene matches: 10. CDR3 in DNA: TGCAGTGCTACCCGGGCAGGGGGTCGAACCGGGGAGCTGTTTTTT. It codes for CSATRAGGRTGELFF.

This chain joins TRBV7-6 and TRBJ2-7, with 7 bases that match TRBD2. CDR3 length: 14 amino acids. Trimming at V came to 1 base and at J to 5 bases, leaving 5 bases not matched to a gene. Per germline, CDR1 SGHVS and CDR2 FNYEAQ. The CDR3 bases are TGTGCCAGCAGCTTAGGGGGTCTAGCGGACGAGCAGTACTTC. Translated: CASSLGGLADEQYF.

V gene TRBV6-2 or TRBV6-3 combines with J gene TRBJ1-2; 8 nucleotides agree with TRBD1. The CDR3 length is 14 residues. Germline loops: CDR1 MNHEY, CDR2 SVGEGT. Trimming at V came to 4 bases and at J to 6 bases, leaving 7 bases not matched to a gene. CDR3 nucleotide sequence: TGTGCCAGCAGTTCCAGACAGGGGAATCATGGCTACACCTTC. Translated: CASSSRQGNHGYTF.

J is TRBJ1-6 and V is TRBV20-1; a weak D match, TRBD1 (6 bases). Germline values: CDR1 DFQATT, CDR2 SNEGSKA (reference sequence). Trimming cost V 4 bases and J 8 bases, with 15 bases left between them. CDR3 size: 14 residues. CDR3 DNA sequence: TGCAGTGCTACACACAGGGTCTCCTATTCACCCCTCCACTTT. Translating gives CSATHRVSYSPLHF.

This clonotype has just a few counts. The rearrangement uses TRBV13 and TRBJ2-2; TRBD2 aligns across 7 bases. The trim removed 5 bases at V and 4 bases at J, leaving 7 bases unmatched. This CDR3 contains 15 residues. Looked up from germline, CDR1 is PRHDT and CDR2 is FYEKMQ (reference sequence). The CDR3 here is CASSGGGHATGELFF. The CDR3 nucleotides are TGTGCCAGCAGCGGGGGAGGGCACGCCACCGGGGAGCTGTTTTTT.

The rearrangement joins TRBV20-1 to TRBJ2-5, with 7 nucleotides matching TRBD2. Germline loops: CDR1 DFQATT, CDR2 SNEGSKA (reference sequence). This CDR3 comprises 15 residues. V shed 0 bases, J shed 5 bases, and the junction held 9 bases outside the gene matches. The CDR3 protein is CSARDGGGSAETQYF. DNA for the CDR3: TGCAGTGCTAGAGATGGGGGGGGTTCGGCGGAGACCCAGTACTTC.

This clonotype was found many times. The CDR3 protein is CASNRDRVGYTF. For the CDR3, the DNA is TGTGCCAGCAACCGGGACAGGGTCGGCTACACCTTC. The V call is TRBV7-2, the J call TRBJ1-2; 9 nucleotides align to TRBD1. Germline values: CDR1 SGHTA, CDR2 FQGNSA. After removal of 7 bases from V and 8 bases from J, the junction contained 5 bases not matched to a gene. The CDR3 is 12 residues long.